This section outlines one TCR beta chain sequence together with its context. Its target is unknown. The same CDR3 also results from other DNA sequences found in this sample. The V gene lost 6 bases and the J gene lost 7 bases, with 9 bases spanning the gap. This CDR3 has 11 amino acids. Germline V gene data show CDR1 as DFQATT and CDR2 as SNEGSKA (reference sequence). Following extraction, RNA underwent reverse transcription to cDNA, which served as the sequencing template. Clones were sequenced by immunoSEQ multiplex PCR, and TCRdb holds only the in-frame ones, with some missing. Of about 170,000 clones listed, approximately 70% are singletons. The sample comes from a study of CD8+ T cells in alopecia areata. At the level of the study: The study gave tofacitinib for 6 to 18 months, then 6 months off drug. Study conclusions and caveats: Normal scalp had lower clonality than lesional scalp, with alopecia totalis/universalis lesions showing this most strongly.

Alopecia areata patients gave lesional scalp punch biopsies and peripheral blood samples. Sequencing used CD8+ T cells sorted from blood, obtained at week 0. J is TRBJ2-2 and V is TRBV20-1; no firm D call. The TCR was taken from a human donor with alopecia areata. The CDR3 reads CSAPLDGELFF. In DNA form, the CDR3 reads TGCAGTGCCCCACTCGACGGGGAGCTGTTTTTT.